The 6 T cell receptor beta chains presented below share a single source sample, sequenced in a study of Ad26.COV2.S vaccination and SARS-CoV-2 variants. Treatment of the sample: 15 to 20 received Ad26.COV2.S at low or high dose, single or two shots; 5 received placebo; per-sample allocation not given. Specimen acquisition occurred on day 63 following the initial vaccine or placebo injection. Generated by immunoSEQ multiplex PCR, the TCRdb table keeps only in-frame clones and is missing some. The sample yields about 680,000 clones, more than 80% seen once. This specimen consisted of peripheral blood, obtained in a trial of Ad26.COV2.S vaccine versus placebo. The source of these receptors is a person aged 18-65 years who received the Ad26.COV2.S COVID-19 vaccine or a placebo.

This chain links TRBV7-8 with TRBJ1-5; maybe TRBD1 (6 bases). The CDR3 is 14 amino acids. V lost 5 bases, J lost 7 bases, and 15 bases lay in between. Germline lookup yields CDR1 SGHVS and CDR2 FQNEAQ. CDR3 DNA: TGTGCCAGCAGCATCCGACAGGCCGACCAGCCCCAGCATTTT. Translating gives CASSIRQADQPQHF.

The rearrangement joins TRBV7-2 to TRBJ1-5; 7 bases are a match to TRBD1. Germline V lookup: CDR1 SGHTA, CDR2 FQGNSA. V gave up 3 bases and J gave up 1 base; unmatched junction bases: 3. CDR3 size: 15 residues. CDR3 residues: CASSFEGASNQPQHF. CDR3 sequence (DNA): TGTGCCAGCAGCTTTGAGGGGGCGAGCAATCAGCCCCAGCATTTT.

The CDR3 region is CASSRFPENGYTF. As DNA, the CDR3 is TGTGCCAGCAGCCGCTTTCCCGAAAATGGCTACACCTTC. The chain combines TRBV7-8 with TRBJ1-2; D ambiguous. This CDR3 has 13 residues. The germline gives CDR1 SGHVS, CDR2 FQNEAQ. The V end was cut by 5 bases, the J end by 6 bases, with 13 bases between.

This clone was recorded once. This rearrangement joins TRBV4-2 to TRBJ2-3; TRBD1 matches at 10 bases. This CDR3 is built from 15 residues. Germline assignment: CDR1 LGHNA and CDR2 YNFKEQ. Germline trimming cut 4 bases from V and 5 bases from J; bases unmatched to any gene: 6. As DNA, the CDR3 is TGTGCCAGCAGCCCTTCTGACAGGGGGCTAGATACGCAGTATTTT. This encodes CASSPSDRGLDTQYF.

This CDR3 reads CASSPTGGEIETQYF. The CDR3 region has the DNA TGCGCCAGCAGCCCGACAGGGGGGGAAATTGAGACCCAGTACTTC. The V gene is TRBV5-1, the J gene TRBJ2-5; TRBD1 matches at 9 bases. The CDR3 extends over 15 amino acids. V shed 4 bases, J shed 5 bases, and the junction held 9 bases outside the gene matches. Germline lookup yields CDR1 SGHRS and CDR2 YFSETQ.

The J gene is TRBJ1-1, the V gene TRBV20-1; no clear D. Germline CDR1 reads DFQATT; CDR2 reads SNEGSKA (reference sequence). The V and J ends lost 5 bases and 1 base respectively, with 5 bases between them. The CDR3 consists of 11 residues. CDR3 region: CSASPNTEAFF. Written as DNA, the CDR3 is TGCAGTGCTTCACCGAACACTGAAGCTTTCTTT.